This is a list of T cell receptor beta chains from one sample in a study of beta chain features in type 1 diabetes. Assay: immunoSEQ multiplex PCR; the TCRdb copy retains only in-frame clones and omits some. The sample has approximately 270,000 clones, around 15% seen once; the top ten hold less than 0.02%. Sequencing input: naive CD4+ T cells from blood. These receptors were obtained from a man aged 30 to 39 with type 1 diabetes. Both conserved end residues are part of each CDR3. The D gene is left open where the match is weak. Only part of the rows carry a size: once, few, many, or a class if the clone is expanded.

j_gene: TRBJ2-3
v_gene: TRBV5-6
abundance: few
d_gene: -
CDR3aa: CASSMAPGTDTQYF
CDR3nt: TGTGCCAGCAGCATGGCTCCAGGCACAGATACGCAGTATTTT

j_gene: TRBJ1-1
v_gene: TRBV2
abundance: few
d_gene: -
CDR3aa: CASSTGVRNTEAFF
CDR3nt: TGTGCCAGCAGTACGGGGGTGAGGAATACTGAAGCTTTCTTT

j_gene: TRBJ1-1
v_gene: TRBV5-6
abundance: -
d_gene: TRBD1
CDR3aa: CASSQIQDRRNTEAFF
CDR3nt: TGTGCCAGCAGCCAAATACAGGACAGGCGGAACACTGAAGCTTTCTTT

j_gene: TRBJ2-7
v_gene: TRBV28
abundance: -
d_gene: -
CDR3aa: CASSLRGFYEQYF
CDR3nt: TGTGCCAGCAGTTTAAGGGGATTCTACGAGCAGTACTTC

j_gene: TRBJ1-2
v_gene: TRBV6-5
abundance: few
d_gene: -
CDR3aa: CASSQIINYGYTF
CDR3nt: TGTGCCAGCAGCCAGATTATTAACTATGGCTACACCTTC

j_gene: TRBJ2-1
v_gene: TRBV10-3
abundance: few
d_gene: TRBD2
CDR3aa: CAISGEGNEQFF
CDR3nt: TGTGCCATCAGTGGGGAGGGGAATGAGCAGTTCTTC

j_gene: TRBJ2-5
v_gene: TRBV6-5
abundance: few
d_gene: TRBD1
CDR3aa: CASRSDGTGRETQYF
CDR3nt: TGTGCCAGCAGATCCGACGGGACAGGGCGAGAGACCCAGTACTTC

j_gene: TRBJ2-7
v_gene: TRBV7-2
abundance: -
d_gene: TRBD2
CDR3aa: CASRRAGGSYEQYF
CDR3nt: TGTGCCAGCAGAAGAGCGGGAGGGTCCTACGAGCAGTACTTC

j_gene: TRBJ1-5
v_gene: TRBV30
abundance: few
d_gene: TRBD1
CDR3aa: CAWSPQGNQPQHF
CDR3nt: TGTGCCTGGAGTCCACAGGGGAATCAGCCCCAGCATTTT

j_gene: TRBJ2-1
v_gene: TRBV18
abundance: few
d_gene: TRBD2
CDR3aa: CASTTGTRSNEQFF
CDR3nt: TGTGCCAGCACCACCGGGACTAGGTCAAATGAGCAGTTCTTC

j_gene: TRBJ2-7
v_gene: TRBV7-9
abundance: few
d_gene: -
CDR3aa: CAMQTDSYEQYF
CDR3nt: TGTGCCATGCAGACTGACTCCTACGAGCAGTACTTC

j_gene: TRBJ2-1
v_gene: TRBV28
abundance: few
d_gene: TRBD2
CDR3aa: CASSLGTSGRVNNEQFF
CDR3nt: TGTGCCAGCAGTTTAGGGACTAGCGGGAGGGTAAACAATGAGCAGTTCTTC

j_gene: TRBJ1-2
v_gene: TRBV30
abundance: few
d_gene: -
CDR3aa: CAWSDGFLYGYTF
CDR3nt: TGTGCCTGGAGTGACGGGTTCCTCTATGGCTACACCTTC

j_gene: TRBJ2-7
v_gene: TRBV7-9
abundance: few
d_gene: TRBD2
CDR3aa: CASSPGRDPSYEQYF
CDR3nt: TGTGCCAGCAGCCCAGGGAGGGACCCTTCCTACGAGCAGTACTTC

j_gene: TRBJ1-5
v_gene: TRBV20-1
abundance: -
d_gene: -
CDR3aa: CSAREGQPQHF
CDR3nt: TGCAGTGCTAGGGAGGGTCAGCCCCAGCATTTT

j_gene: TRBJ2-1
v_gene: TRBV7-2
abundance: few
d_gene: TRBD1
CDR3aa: CASSQGAYNEQFF
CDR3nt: TGTGCCAGCAGCCAGGGGGCCTACAATGAGCAGTTCTTC

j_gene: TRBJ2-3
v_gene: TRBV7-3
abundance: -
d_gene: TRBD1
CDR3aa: CASSLSGQVGPMGTQYF
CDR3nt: TGTGCCAGCAGCTTATCGGGACAGGTCGGTCCGATGGGGACGCAGTATTTT

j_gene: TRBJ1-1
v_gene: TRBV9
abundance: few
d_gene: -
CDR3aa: CASSVRMEGNTEAFF
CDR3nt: TGTGCCAGCAGCGTAAGAATGGAGGGAAACACTGAAGCTTTCTTT

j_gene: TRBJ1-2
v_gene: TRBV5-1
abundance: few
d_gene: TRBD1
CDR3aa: CASSVGQANYGYTF
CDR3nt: TGCGCCAGCAGCGTGGGACAGGCTAACTATGGCTACACCTTC

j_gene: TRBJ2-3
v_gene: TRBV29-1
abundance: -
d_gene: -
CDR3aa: CSTGHRTDTQYF
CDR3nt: TGCAGCACGGGACACCGCACAGATACGCAGTATTTT

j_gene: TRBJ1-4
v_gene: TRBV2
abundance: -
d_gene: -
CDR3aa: CASSLGRESEKLFF
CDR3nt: TGTGCCAGCAGTCTTGGACGGGAAAGTGAAAAACTGTTTTTT

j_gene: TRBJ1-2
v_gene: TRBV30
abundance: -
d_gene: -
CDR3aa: CAWGVYRSFNYGYTF
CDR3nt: TGTGCCTGGGGAGTGTACCGATCATTTAACTATGGCTACACCTTC

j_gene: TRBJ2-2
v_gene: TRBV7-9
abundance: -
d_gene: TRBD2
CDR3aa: CASPHLSLAGTAGELFF
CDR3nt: TGTGCCAGCCCCCACCTGTCGCTAGCGGGAACGGCCGGGGAGCTGTTTTTT

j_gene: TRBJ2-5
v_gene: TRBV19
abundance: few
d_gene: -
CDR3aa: CASSSAETQYF
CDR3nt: TGTGCCAGTAGTAGCGCCGAGACCCAGTACTTC

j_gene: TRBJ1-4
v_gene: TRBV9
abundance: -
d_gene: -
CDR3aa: CASSVNPGMGEKLFF
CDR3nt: TGTGCCAGCAGCGTAAATCCGGGGATGGGTGAAAAACTGTTTTTT

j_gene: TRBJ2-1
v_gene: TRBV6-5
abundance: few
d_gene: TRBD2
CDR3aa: CASSPGTSGINEQFF
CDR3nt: TGTGCCAGCAGCCCCGGGACTAGCGGTATTAATGAGCAGTTCTTC

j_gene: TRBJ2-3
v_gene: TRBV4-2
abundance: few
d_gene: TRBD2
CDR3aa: CASSQASGVTDTQYF
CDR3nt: TGTGCCAGCAGCCAAGCTAGCGGGGTCACAGATACGCAGTATTTT

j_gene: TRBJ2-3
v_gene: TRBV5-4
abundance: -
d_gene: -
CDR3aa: CASSSGGAELLTDTQYF
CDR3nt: TGTGCCAGCAGCTCGGGGGGCGCGGAGTTACTCACAGATACGCAGTATTTT

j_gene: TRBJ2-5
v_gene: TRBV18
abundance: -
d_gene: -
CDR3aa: CASSPSGEETQYF
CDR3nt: TGTGCCAGCTCACCGTCAGGGGAAGAGACCCAGTACTTC

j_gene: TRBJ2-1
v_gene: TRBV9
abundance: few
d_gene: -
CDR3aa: CASSVAGDINYNEQFF
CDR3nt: TGTGCCAGCAGCGTAGCCGGGGACATTAACTACAATGAGCAGTTCTTC

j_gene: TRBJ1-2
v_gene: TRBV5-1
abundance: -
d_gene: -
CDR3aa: CASSPLTGMSGYTF
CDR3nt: TGCGCCAGCAGCCCCCTGACAGGCATGAGTGGCTACACCTTC

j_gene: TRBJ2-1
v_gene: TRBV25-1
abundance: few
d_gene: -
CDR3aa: CASSDSHGVWGNEQFF
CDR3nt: TGTGCCAGCAGTGACTCCCACGGGGTCTGGGGCAATGAGCAGTTCTTC

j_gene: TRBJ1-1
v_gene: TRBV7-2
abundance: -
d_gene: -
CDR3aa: CASSLLGLNTEAFF
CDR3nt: TGTGCCAGCAGCTTATTGGGGCTGAACACTGAAGCTTTCTTT

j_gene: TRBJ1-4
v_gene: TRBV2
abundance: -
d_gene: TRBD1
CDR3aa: CASSDQGQFNEKLFF
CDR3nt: TGTGCCAGCAGTGATCAGGGACAGTTTAATGAAAAACTGTTTTTT

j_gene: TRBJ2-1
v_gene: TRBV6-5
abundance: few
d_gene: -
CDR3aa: CASSYSGVQGNEQFF
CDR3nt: TGTGCCAGCAGTTACTCGGGAGTCCAAGGGAATGAGCAGTTCTTC

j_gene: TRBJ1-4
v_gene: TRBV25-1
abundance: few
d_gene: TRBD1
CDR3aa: CARTGTGCEKLFF
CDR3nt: TGTGCCAGGACCGGGACAGGGTGCGAAAAACTGTTTTTT

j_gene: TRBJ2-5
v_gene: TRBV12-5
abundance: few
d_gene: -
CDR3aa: CASGLSYGGIYQETQYF
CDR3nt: TGTGCTAGTGGTTTGTCCTACGGAGGAATCTACCAAGAGACCCAGTACTTC

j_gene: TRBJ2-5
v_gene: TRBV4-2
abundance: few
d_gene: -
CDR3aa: CASSQLDPFRGQAQETQYF
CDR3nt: TGTGCCAGCAGCCAGTTGGACCCATTCCGGGGACAAGCACAAGAGACCCAGTACTTC

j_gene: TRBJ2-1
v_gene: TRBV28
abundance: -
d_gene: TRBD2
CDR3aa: CASSFRGRVGREQFF
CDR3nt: TGTGCCAGCAGTTTCCGCGGGAGGGTCGGTCGCGAGCAGTTCTTC

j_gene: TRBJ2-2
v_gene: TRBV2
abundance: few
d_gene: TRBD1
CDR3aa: CASGPGQGFGELFF
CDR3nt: TGTGCCAGCGGGCCGGGACAGGGGTTCGGGGAGCTGTTTTTT

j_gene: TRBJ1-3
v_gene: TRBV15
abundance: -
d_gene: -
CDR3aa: CATSSHAGTHSGNTIYF
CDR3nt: TGTGCCACCAGCTCTCATGCCGGGACACACTCTGGAAACACCATATATTTT

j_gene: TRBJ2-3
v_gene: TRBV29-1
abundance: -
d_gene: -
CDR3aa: CSVVPGSGAQYF
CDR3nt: TGCAGCGTTGTACCCGGGTCGGGGGCGCAGTATTTT

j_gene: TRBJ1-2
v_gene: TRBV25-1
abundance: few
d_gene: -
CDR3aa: CASSEQGGGYTF
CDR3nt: TGTGCCAGCAGTGAACAGGGCGGTGGCTACACCTTC

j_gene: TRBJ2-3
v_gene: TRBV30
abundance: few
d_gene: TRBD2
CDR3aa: CAWSIGLAGLDTQYF
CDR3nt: TGTGCCTGGAGCATCGGACTAGCGGGATTAGATACGCAGTATTTT

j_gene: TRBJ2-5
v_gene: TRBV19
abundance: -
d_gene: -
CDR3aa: CASSPDTKETQYF
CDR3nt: TGTGCCAGTAGTCCTGACACGAAAGAGACCCAGTACTTC